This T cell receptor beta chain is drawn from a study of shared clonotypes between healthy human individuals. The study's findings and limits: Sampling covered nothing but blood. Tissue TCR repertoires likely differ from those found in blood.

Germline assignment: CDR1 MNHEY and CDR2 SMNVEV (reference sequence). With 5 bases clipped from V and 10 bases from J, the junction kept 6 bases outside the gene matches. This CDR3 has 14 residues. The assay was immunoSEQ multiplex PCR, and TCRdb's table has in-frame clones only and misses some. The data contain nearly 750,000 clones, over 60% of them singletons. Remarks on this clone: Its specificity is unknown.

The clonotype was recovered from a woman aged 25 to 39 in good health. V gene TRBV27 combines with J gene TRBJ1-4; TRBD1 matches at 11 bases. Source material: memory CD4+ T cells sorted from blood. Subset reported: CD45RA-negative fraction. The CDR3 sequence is CASSTGQGGGKLFF. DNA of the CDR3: TGTGCCAGCAGTACGGGACAGGGGGGTGGAAAACTGTTTTTT.